This section outlines one T cell receptor (beta chain) sequence together with its context. Original processing notes: Estimation of nucleated cell counts relied on the amplification of reference gene primers. Clones were read by immunoSEQ multiplex PCR, and TCRdb kept only the in-frame ones, dropping some. V and J calls plus clone size are reproduced from that table; the DNA served to infer D and trimming. The table includes 60,000 to 70,000 clones, over 80% detected once. With V trimmed by 8 bases and J by 1 base, 9 bases remained unmatched. In germline, CDR1 is LGHDT, CDR2 YNNKEL (reference sequence). CDR3 length equals 15 residues. The data belong to a study of blood T cell repertoires in COVID-19. Study-level background: Acute-phase and convalescent COVID-19 samples originated in the United States, Italy and Spain. From T cells, B-cell-depleted T cells, or PBMCs came the material, which was cDNA or gDNA.

This chain connects TRBV3-1 (or the pseudogene TRBV3-2) to TRBJ2-3; the match to TRBD2 covers 7 bases. The material sequenced was peripheral blood. The clonotype was recovered from a human donor in a cohort sampled during active COVID-19. In nucleotides, the CDR3 is TGTGCCAGCCGGAACTGGGGGAGGGGCACAGATACGCAGTATTTT. It yields the protein CASRNWGRGTDTQYF.